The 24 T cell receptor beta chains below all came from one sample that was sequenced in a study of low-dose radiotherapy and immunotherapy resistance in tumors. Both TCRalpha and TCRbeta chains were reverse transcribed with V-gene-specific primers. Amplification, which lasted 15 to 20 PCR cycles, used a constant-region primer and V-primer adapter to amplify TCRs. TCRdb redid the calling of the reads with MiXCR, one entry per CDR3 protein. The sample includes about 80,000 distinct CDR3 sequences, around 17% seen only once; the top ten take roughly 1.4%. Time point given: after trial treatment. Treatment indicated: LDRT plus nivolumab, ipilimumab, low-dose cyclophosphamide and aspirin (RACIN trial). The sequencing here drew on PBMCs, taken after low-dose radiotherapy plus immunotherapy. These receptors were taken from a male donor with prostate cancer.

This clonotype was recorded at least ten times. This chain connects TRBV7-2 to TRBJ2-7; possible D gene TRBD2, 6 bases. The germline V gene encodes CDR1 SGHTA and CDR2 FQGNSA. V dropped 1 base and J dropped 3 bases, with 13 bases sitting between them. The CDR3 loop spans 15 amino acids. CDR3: CASSLGAGGSYEQYF. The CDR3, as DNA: TGTGCCAGCAGCTTAGGGGCTGGGGGGAGCTACGAGCAGTACTTC.

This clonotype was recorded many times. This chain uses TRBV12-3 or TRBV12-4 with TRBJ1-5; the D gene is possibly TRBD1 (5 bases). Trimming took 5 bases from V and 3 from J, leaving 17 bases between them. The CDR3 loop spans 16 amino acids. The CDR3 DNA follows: TGTGCCAGCAGTCCGCAGGGAAACGGGCCCAATCAGCCCCAGCATTTT. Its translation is CASSPQGNGPNQPQHF.

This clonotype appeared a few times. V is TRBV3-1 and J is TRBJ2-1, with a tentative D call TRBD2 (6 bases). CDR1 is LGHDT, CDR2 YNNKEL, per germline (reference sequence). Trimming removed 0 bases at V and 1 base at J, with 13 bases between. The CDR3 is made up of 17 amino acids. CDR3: CASSQDTTGLSYNEQFF. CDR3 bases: TGTGCCAGCAGCCAAGATACAACGGGACTGTCCTACAATGAGCAGTTCTTC.

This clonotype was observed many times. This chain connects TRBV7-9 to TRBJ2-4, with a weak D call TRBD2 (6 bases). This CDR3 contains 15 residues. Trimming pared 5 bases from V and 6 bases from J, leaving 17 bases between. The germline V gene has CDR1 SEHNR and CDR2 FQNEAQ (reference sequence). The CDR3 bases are TGTGCCAGCAGCCCGCGGCCGGGGGTCGGAAACATTCAGTACTTC. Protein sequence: CASSPRPGVGNIQYF.

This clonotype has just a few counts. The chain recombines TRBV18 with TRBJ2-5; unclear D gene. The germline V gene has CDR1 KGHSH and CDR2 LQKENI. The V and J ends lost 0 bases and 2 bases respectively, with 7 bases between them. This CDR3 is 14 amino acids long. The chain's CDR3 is CASSPPAQQETQYF. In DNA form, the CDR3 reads TGTGCCAGCTCACCACCCGCACAGCAAGAGACCCAGTACTTC. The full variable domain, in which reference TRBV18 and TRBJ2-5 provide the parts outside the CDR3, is NAGVMQNPRHLVRRRGQEARLRCSPMKGHSHVYWYRQLPEEGLKFMVYLQKENIIDESGMPKERFSAEFPKEGPSILRIQQVVRGDSAAYFCASSPPAQQETQYFGPGTRLLVL.

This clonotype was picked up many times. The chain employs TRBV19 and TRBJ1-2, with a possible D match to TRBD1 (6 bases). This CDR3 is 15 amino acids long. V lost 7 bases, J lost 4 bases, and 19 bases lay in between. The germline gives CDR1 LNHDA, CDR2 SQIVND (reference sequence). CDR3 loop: CASNVGGLYPYGYTF. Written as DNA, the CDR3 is TGTGCCAGTAATGTAGGGGGTCTTTACCCCTATGGCTACACCTTC.

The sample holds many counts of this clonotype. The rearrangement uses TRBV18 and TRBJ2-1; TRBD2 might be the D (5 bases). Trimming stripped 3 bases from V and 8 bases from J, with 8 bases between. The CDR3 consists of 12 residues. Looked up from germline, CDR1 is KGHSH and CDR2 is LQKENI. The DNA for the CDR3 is TGTGCCAGCTCACCTGCCGGGGATGAGCAGTTCTTC. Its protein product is CASSPAGDEQFF. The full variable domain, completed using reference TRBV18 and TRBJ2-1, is NAGVMQNPRHLVRRRGQEARLRCSPMKGHSHVYWYRQLPEEGLKFMVYLQKENIIDESGMPKERFSAEFPKEGPSILRIQQVVRGDSAAYFCASSPAGDEQFFGPGTRLTVL.

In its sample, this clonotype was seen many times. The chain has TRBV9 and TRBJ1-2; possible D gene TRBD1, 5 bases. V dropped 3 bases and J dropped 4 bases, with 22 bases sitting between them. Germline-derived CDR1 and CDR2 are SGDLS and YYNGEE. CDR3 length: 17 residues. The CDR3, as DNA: TGTGCCAGCAGCGGAATCTCCGGGGCCCTTATTCCCTATGGCTACACCTTC. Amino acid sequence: CASSGISGALIPYGYTF.

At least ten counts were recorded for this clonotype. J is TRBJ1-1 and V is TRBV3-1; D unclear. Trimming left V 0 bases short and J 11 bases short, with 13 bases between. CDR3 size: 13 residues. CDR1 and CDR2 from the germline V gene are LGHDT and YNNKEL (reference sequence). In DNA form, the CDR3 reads TGTGCCAGCAGCCAAGATCTGCGCAGCTCCGCTTTCTTT. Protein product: CASSQDLRSSAFF.

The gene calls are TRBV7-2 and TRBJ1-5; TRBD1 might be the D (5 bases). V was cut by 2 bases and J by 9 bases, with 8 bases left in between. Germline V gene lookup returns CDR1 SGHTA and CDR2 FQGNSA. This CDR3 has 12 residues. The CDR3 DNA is TGTGCCAGCAGCTTAACAGGACGGCCCCAGCATTTT. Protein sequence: CASSLTGRPQHF. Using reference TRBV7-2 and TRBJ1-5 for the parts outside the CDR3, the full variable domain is GAGVSQSPSNKVTEKGKDVELRCDPISGHTALYWYRQSLGQGLEFLIYFQGNSAPDKSGLPSDRFSAERTGGSVSTLTIQRTQQEDSAVYLCASSLTGRPQHFGDGTRLSIL.

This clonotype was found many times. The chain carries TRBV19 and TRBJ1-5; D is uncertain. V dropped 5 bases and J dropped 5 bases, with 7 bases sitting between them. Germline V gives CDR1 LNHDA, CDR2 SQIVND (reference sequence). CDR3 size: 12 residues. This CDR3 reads CASSFRDQPQHF. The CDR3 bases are TGTGCCAGTAGTTTCCGCGATCAGCCCCAGCATTTT.

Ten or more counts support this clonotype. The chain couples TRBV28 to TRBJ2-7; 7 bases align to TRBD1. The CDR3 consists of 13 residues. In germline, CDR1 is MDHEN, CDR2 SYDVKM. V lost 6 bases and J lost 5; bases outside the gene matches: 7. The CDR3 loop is CASRSGQAHEQYF. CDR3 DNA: TGTGCCAGCAGAAGCGGACAGGCCCACGAGCAGTACTTC.

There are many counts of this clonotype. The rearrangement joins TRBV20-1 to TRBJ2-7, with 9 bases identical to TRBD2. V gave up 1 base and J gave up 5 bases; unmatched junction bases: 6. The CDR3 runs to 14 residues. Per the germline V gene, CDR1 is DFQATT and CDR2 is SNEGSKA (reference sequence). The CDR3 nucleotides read TGCAGTGCTAGAGTCGGTAGCGGGAGTAACGAGCAGTACTTC. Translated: CSARVGSGSNEQYF.

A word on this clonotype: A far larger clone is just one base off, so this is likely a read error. The CDR3 loop reads CASSLVLAEDNEQYF. The CDR3 DNA is TGTGCCAGCAGCTTAGTACTAGCGGAAGACAATGAGCAGTACTTC. The V and J genes are TRBV13 and TRBJ2-7, with 8 positions matching TRBD2. In germline, CDR1 is PRHDT, CDR2 FYEKMQ (reference sequence). The V and J ends lost 1 base and 7 bases, in that order; junction bases with no gene match: 9. The CDR3 is 15 residues long.

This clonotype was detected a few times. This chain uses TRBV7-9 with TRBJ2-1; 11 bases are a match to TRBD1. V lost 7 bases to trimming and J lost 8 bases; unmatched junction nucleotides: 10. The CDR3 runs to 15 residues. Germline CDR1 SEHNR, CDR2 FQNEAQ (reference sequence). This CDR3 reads CASTSTRTGGDEQFF. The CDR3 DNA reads TGTGCCAGCACCTCGACCAGGACAGGGGGCGATGAGCAGTTCTTC.

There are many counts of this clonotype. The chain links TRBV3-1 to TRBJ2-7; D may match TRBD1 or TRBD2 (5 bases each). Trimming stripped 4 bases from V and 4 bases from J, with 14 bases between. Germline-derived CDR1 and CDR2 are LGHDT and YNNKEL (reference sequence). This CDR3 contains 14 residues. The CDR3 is CASSPGRLGYEQYF. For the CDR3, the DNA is TGTGCCAGCAGCCCGGGACGGCTGGGATACGAGCAGTACTTC.

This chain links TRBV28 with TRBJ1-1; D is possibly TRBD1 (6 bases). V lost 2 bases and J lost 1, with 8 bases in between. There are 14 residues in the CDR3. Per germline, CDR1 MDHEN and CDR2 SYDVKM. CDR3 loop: CASSLRGGNTEAFF. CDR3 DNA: TGTGCCAGCAGTTTAAGAGGGGGGAACACTGAAGCTTTCTTT.

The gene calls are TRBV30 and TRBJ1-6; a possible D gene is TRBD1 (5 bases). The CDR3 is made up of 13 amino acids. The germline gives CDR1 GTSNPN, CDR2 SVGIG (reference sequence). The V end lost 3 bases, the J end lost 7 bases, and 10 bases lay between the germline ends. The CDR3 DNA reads TGTGCCTGGAGGGACACCAACAATTCACCCCTCCACTTT. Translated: CAWRDTNNSPLHF. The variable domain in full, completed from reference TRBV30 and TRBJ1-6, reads SQTIHQWPATLVQPVGSPLSLECTVEGTSNPNLYWYRQAAGRGLQLLFYSVGIGQISSEVPQNLSASRPQDRQFILSSKKLLLSDSGFYLCAWRDTNNSPLHFGNGTRLTVT.

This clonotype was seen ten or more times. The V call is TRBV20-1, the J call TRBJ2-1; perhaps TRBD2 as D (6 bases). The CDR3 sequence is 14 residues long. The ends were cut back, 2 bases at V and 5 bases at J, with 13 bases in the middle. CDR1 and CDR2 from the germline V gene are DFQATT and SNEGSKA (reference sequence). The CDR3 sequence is CSARPSASDNEQFF. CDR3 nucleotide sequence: TGCAGTGCTAGACCATCCGCTAGCGACAATGAGCAGTTCTTC.

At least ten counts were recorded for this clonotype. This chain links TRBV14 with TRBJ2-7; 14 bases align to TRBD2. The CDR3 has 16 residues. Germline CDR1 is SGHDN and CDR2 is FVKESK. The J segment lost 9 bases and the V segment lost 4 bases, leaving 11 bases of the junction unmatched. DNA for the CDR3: TGTGCCAGCAGCCCAGCCCCGGGACTAGCGGGAGTGGTGCAGTACTTC. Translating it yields CASSPAPGLAGVVQYF.

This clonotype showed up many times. CDR3 nucleotides: TGCAGTGCTGAACCGGGACTAGCGGGACTCGACGAGCAGTACTTC. The encoded protein is CSAEPGLAGLDEQYF. The gene calls are TRBV20-1 and TRBJ2-7, with 13 positions matching TRBD2. CDR1 is DFQATT and CDR2 is SNEGSKA in the germline V gene (reference sequence). The V segment lost 5 bases and the J segment 5 bases; nucleotides outside the gene matches: 9. The length of the CDR3 is 15 residues.

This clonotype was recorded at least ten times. The CDR3 protein is CSVGIRGAYNEQFF. The CDR3 nucleotides are TGCAGCGTTGGGATCCGAGGGGCCTACAATGAGCAGTTCTTC. The chain joins TRBV29-1 to TRBJ2-1; the D gene could be TRBD1 or TRBD2 (5 bases each). The CDR3 has 14 residues. The V and J ends lost 4 bases and 2 bases respectively, with 12 bases between them. Germline loops: CDR1 SQVTM, CDR2 ANQGSEA.

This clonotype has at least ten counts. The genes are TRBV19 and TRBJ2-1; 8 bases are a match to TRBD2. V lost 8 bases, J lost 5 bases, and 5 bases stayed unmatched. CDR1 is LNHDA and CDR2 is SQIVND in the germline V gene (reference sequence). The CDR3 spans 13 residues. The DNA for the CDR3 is TGTGCCAGTTCTAGCGGGCTTAACAATGAGCAGTTCTTC. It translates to CASSSGLNNEQFF.

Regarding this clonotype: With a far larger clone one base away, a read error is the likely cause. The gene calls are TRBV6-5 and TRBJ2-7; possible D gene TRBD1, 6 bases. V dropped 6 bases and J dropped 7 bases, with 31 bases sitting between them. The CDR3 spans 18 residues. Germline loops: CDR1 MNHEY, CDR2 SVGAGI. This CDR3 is CASSRLLPGQSSYNEQYF. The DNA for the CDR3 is TGTGCCAGCAGCAGACTCCTACCTGGACAGAGCTCCTACAATGAGCAGTACTTC.